The 19 T cell receptor beta chains below all came from one sample that was sequenced in a study of T cells in Graves' hyperthyroidism and ophthalmopathy. TCR beta CDR3 sequences were amplified from RNA transcripts. The study used the HTBI primer set for a first-round RT-PCR of the TCR CDR3. TCRdb re-derived calls from the multiplex PCR reads in MiXCR, one entry per CDR3 protein. The table has over 550,000 distinct CDR3 sequences, 16% seen once. Material: blood. The receptors come from a woman aged 18-29 years with Graves' hyperthyroidism.

This clonotype was detected many times. V usage is TRBV2 and J usage is TRBJ2-3; 7 bases map to TRBD2. V lost 7 bases to trimming and J lost 2 bases; unmatched junction nucleotides: 18. The CDR3 has 18 residues. Germline V gene lookup returns CDR1 SNHLY and CDR2 FYNNEI. CDR3 DNA: TGTGCCAGCATATGGGGGGGGTTGACTCGCCGCGACACAGATACGCAGTATTTT. Its translation: CASIWGGLTRRDTDTQYF.

This chain uses TRBV20-1 with TRBJ1-6, with 9 bases matching TRBD1. The CDR3 is made up of 16 amino acids. After removal of 6 bases from V and 10 bases from J, the junction contained 16 bases not matched to a gene. Germline V gene lookup returns CDR1 DFQATT and CDR2 SNEGSKA (reference sequence). This chain's CDR3 is CSATDPGQGILSPLHF. The CDR3 coding sequence is TGCAGTGCCACGGATCCGGGACAGGGTATTTTATCACCCCTCCACTTT.

This clonotype has ten or more counts. This chain connects TRBV11-3 to TRBJ2-1, with 7 bases that match TRBD2. The CDR3 is 13 residues long. From germline, CDR1 is SGHNT and CDR2 YENEEA. Trimming at V came to 0 bases and at J to 9 bases, leaving 2 bases not matched to a gene. CDR3 sequence: CASSLEAGAEQFF. In nucleotides, the CDR3 is TGTGCCAGCAGCTTAGAGGCGGGAGCTGAGCAGTTCTTC. The full variable domain, completed using reference TRBV11-3 and TRBJ2-1, is EAGVVQSPRYKIIEKKQPVAFWCNPISGHNTLYWYLQNLGQGPELLIRYENEEAVDDSQLPKDRFSAERLKGVDSTLKIQPAELGDSAVYLCASSLEAGAEQFFGPGTRLTVL.

This clonotype was found many times. This rearrangement joins TRBV20-1 to TRBJ2-5; D tentatively fits TRBD1 or TRBD2 (5 bases each). V shed 0 bases and J shed 5 bases, with 16 bases lying between them. CDR1 DFQATT and CDR2 SNEGSKA come from the germline V gene (reference sequence). The CDR3 runs 15 residues. CDR3 loop: CSARDLGTWGETQYF. DNA for the CDR3: TGCAGTGCTAGAGATCTAGGCACCTGGGGGGAGACCCAGTACTTC.

The sample holds many counts of this clonotype. V usage is TRBV12-3 or TRBV12-4 and J usage is TRBJ2-4; TRBD1 is a possible D gene (7 bases). V dropped 5 bases and J dropped 0 bases, with 17 bases sitting between them. CDR3 length equals 17 residues. CDR3 in amino acids: CASSPLQGRIAKNIQYF. CDR3 coding DNA: TGTGCCAGCAGTCCTCTACAGGGGAGGATAGCCAAAAACATTCAGTACTTC.

This clonotype was detected a few times. The J gene is TRBJ2-2, the V gene TRBV15, with D perhaps TRBD2 (6 bases). Germline CDR1 and CDR2: LNHNV and YYDKDF (reference sequence). V lost 2 bases and J 4 bases, leaving 8 bases between the germline ends. The CDR3 contains 14 residues. The CDR3 is CATSRQGGTGELFF. The CDR3 nucleotides read TGTGCCACCAGCAGACAGGGAGGCACCGGGGAGCTGTTTTTT.

CDR3 residues: CASNYGLLPQHF. The DNA of the CDR3 is TGTGCCAGCAACTACGGCCTGCTGCCCCAGCATTTT. The rearrangement links TRBV28 to TRBJ1-5; D ambiguous. The CDR3 length is 12 residues. V shed 7 bases and J shed 9 bases, with 13 bases lying between them. The germline CDR1 and CDR2 sequences are MDHEN and SYDVKM.

This clonotype came up many times. Germline is not matched at one junction end, which may reflect a read error. The J gene is TRBJ2-3, the V gene TRBV5-1; maybe TRBD1 (5 bases). Germline CDR1 and CDR2: SGHRS and YFSETQ. CDR3 size: 12 residues. DNA for the CDR3: TGTGCCAGCAGCCAAGGGGCAGATACGCAGTATTTT. Translation gives CASSQGADTQYF.

This clonotype came up many times. The chain couples TRBV28 to TRBJ1-5, with D perhaps matching TRBD1 (5 bases). CDR3 length equals 16 residues. Germline-derived CDR1 and CDR2 are MDHEN and SYDVKM. Trimming cost V 7 bases and J 0 bases, with 16 bases left between them. The CDR3 coding sequence is TGTGCCAGCATAAGGGGCGGCGGCTATAGCAATCAGCCCCAGCATTTT. Encoded protein: CASIRGGGYSNQPQHF.

This chain connects TRBV20-1 to TRBJ2-7; TRBD1 agrees at 8 bases. J was trimmed by 6 bases and V by 0 bases; bases with no gene match: 4. Germline CDR1 and CDR2: DFQATT and SNEGSKA (reference sequence). The CDR3 has 13 amino acids. CDR3 in amino acids: CSARDWDRPEQYF. The CDR3 DNA is TGCAGTGCTAGAGACTGGGACAGGCCCGAGCAGTACTTC.

Many counts were recorded for this clonotype. The chain carries TRBV6-2 or TRBV6-3 and TRBJ1-2; possible D gene TRBD1, 5 bases. Germline CDR1 is MNHEY and CDR2 is SVGEGT. Trimming removed 6 bases at V and 4 bases at J, with 21 bases between. The CDR3 has 16 residues. The CDR3 is CASRPDDSLRSYGYTF. CDR3 in DNA: TGTGCCAGCAGGCCCGACGACAGCCTTAGGAGCTATGGCTACACCTTC.

At least ten counts were recorded for this clonotype. The chain combines TRBV20-1 with TRBJ2-7; a weak D match, TRBD2 (6 bases). Per germline, CDR1 DFQATT and CDR2 SNEGSKA (reference sequence). V was shortened by 6 bases and J by 9 bases, with 24 bases between the two germline ends. CDR3 length: 14 amino acids. The CDR3 region has the DNA TGCAGTGCCATCGCCCAACTAGGCCCGGAGGGGCAGTACTTC. Protein product: CSAIAQLGPEGQYF.

This clonotype was found many times. V and J are TRBV25-1 and TRBJ2-5; the D gene is possibly TRBD1 (6 bases). The CDR3 is 15 amino acids. V was shortened by 4 bases and J by 3 bases, with 15 bases between the two germline ends. Germline values: CDR1 MGHDK, CDR2 SYGVNS. CDR3 residues: CASSGGGSSEETQYF. The CDR3 DNA follows: TGTGCCAGCAGTGGTGGGGGCAGCTCAGAAGAGACCCAGTACTTC.

This clonotype was counted ten times or more. The CDR3 DNA is TGTGCCAGCAGCTTAGATCCCGGGACACCCTATGGCTACACCTTC. Translation gives CASSLDPGTPYGYTF. This chain links TRBV11-2 with TRBJ1-2; a possible D gene is TRBD1 (6 bases). This CDR3 comprises 15 residues. Germline assignment: CDR1 SGHAT and CDR2 FQNNGV. V was trimmed by 0 bases and J by 4 bases, leaving 12 bases between them.

In this sample, this clonotype turned up a few times. The chain uses TRBV6-1 and TRBJ2-1; a possible D gene is TRBD2 (7 bases). CDR3 length: 15 amino acids. Germline V CDR1 and CDR2: MNHNS, SASEGT. Trimming cost V 8 bases and J 9 bases, with 23 bases left between them. This CDR3 reads CASSHGAGAGGEQFF. DNA of the CDR3: TGTGCCAGCTCGCACGGGGCGGGGGCAGGCGGTGAGCAGTTCTTC.

The rearrangement links TRBV20-1 to TRBJ2-1; 15 nucleotides line up with TRBD2. The V segment lost 0 bases and the J segment 5 bases; nucleotides outside the gene matches: 8. The CDR3 has 18 residues. Germline V CDR1 and CDR2: DFQATT, SNEGSKA (reference sequence). The CDR3 DNA reads as TGCAGTGCTAGAGATCTACAGGGACTAGCGGGAGGTCACAATGAGCAGTTCTTC. Amino acids: CSARDLQGLAGGHNEQFF.

The chain combines TRBV7-9 with TRBJ2-6, with D unclear. Trimming took off 2 bases at V and 11 bases at J, with 7 bases between the two ends. The CDR3 runs 12 residues. Germline lookup yields CDR1 SEHNR and CDR2 FQNEAQ (reference sequence). The DNA of the CDR3 is TGTGCCAGCAGCTTATATGCGGACGTCCTGACTTTC. This sequence encodes CASSLYADVLTF.

This clonotype has at least ten counts. The V and J genes are TRBV28 and TRBJ2-1; 8 nucleotides agree with TRBD2. The V gene end was trimmed by 1 base and the J gene end by 3 bases; junction bases not matched to a gene: 2. Germline V gene lookup returns CDR1 MDHEN and CDR2 SYDVKM. This CDR3 has 15 amino acids. The CDR3 sequence is CASSLFSGNYNEQFF. The CDR3, as DNA: TGTGCCAGCAGTTTATTTAGCGGGAACTACAATGAGCAGTTCTTC.

This clonotype came up a few times. The J gene is TRBJ2-6, the V gene TRBV5-1; D remains ambiguous. The CDR3 totals 14 residues. The germline CDR1 and CDR2 sequences are SGHRS and YFSETQ. Trimming took off 4 bases at V and 4 bases at J, with 9 bases between the two ends. CDR3 protein: CASSLLLGANVLTF. In nucleotides, the CDR3 is TGCGCCAGCAGCCTCCTGTTGGGGGCCAACGTCCTGACTTTC.